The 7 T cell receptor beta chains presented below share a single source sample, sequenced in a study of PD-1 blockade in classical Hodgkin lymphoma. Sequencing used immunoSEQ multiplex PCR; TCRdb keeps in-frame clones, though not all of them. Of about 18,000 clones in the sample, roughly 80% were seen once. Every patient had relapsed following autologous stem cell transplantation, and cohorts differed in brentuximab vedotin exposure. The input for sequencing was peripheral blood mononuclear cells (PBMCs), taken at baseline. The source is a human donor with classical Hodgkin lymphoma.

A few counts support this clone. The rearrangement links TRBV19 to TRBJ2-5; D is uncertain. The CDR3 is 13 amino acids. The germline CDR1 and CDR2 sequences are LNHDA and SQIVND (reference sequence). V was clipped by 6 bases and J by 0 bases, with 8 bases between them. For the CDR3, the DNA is TGTGCCAGTAGGGGCGGAAACCAAGAGACCCAGTACTTC. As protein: CASRGGNQETQYF.

The CDR3 nucleotides read TGTGCCAGCAGTGGGACAGGGGGGAGTAGGGCAATTGAGCAGTTCTTC. This codes for CASSGTGGSRAIEQFF. V usage is TRBV27 and J usage is TRBJ2-1; 11 bases match TRBD1. Germline assignment: CDR1 MNHEY and CDR2 SMNVEV (reference sequence). V gave up 5 bases and J gave up 9 bases; unmatched junction bases: 12. The CDR3 runs to 16 residues.

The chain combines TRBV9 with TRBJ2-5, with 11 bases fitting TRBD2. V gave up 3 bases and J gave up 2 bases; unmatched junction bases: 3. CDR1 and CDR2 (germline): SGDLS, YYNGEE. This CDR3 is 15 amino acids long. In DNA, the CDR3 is TGTGCCAGCAGCGCCGGGACTAGCGGTCAAGAGACCCAGTACTTC. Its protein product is CASSAGTSGQETQYF.

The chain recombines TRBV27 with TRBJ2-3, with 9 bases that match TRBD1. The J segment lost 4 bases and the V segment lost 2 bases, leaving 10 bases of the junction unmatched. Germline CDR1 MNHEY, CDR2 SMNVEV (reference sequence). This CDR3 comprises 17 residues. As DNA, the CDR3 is TGTGCCAGCAGTTTAATTAAACAGGGGGCGCGGGCAGATACGCAGTATTTT. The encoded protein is CASSLIKQGARADTQYF.

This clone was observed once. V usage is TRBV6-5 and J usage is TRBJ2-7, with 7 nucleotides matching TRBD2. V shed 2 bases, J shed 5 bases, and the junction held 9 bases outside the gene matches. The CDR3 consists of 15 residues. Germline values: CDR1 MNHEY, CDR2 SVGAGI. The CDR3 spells CASSYGPGGNNEQYF. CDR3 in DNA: TGTGCCAGCAGTTACGGCCCGGGGGGTAATAACGAGCAGTACTTC.

Written as DNA, the CDR3 is TGTGCCTGGGGTCAACAAGCGGAGACCCAGTACTTC. It is translated as CAWGQQAETQYF. The rearrangement links TRBV30 to TRBJ2-5; D call uncertain. The V gene lost 5 bases and the J gene lost 5 bases, with 12 bases spanning the gap. Germline lookup yields CDR1 GTSNPN and CDR2 SVGIG (reference sequence). This CDR3 has 12 residues.

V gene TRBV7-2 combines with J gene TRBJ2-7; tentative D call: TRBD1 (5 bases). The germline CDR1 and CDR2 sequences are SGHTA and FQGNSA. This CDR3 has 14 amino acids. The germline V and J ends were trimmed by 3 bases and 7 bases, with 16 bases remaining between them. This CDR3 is CASSFSQGFWEQYF. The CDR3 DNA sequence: TGTGCCAGCAGCTTCAGTCAGGGTTTCTGGGAGCAGTACTTC.